Below are 4 T cell receptor beta chains sequenced from a single sample in a study of OX40 agonist ivuxolimab in advanced cancers. Method: immunoSEQ multiplex PCR; TCRdb's copy keeps in-frame clones and lacks some. The table has roughly 93,000 clones, about 84% seen once; the top ten hold about 5.5%. The sample in question was CD4+ or CD8+ T cells sorted from blood, obtained in a trial of the OX40 agonist ivuxolimab. These receptors were obtained from an adult with an advanced solid tumor such as melanoma, head and neck, liver or kidney cancer.

The genes are TRBV19 and TRBJ2-1, with 7 positions matching TRBD1. The V and J ends lost 9 bases and 10 bases, in that order; junction bases with no gene match: 18. The CDR3 loop spans 15 amino acids. Germline-derived CDR1 and CDR2 are LNHDA and SQIVND (reference sequence). CDR3 sequence: CARGDRDRVSPEQFF. CDR3 bases: TGTGCCAGGGGCGACCGGGACAGAGTCTCCCCAGAGCAGTTCTTC.

The chain is built from TRBV7-2 and TRBJ2-7; D might be TRBD2 (5 bases). Per germline, CDR1 SGHTA and CDR2 FQGNSA. V lost 5 bases, J lost 4 bases, and 12 bases lay in between. This CDR3 region has 13 residues. The CDR3: CASSASRGYEQYF. DNA of the CDR3: TGTGCCAGCAGCGCCTCCCGGGGTTACGAGCAGTACTTC. The variable domain in full, completed from reference TRBV7-2 and TRBJ2-7, reads GAGVSQSPSNKVTEKGKDVELRCDPISGHTALYWYRQSLGQGLEFLIYFQGNSAPDKSGLPSDRFSAERTGGSVSTLTIQRTQQEDSAVYLCASSASRGYEQYFGPGTRLTVT.

This clone was observed once. The DNA for the CDR3 is TGTGCCAGCAGCCCGGAGAGGGGACCCTACGAGCAGTACTTC. This translates into CASSPERGPYEQYF. The rearrangement joins TRBV6-1 to TRBJ2-7; either TRBD1 or TRBD2 may fit D (5 bases each). Germline CDR1 and CDR2: MNHNS and SASEGT. CDR3 size: 14 residues. V was pared by 6 bases and J by 2 bases, with 14 bases between.

This clone is medium-sized. The chain combines TRBV5-1 with TRBJ1-5, with 10 bases that match TRBD1. The germline V gene encodes CDR1 SGHRS and CDR2 YFSETQ. J gave up 6 bases and V 1 base, and 4 bases lay outside the gene matches. The CDR3 loop spans 15 amino acids. Here the CDR3 reads CASSLFGDRGQPQHF. The CDR3 bases are TGCGCCAGCAGCTTGTTCGGGGACAGGGGTCAGCCCCAGCATTTT.